Listed below are T cell receptor beta chains from one sample, sequenced in a study of T cells in Graves' hyperthyroidism and ophthalmopathy. TCRdb processed the multiplex PCR reads anew with MiXCR; each CDR3 protein has one entry. The data contain 300,000 to 450,000 distinct CDR3 sequences, 17% of them singletons. Sequencing was done on a sample of blood. The source is a woman in her twenties or thirties with Graves' hyperthyroidism that later progressed to Graves' ophthalmopathy. CDR3s include the opening cysteine and the closing phenylalanine or tryptophan. D genes are given only for firm matches. Clone size is not always given. Where it is, it says once, few, many or a class for expanded clones.

j_call v_call clone_size d_call cdr3_nt cdr3_aa
TRBJ2-1 TRBV7-9 NA TRBD2 TGTGCCAGCAGCTACCATATAGCGGGGGGGACCTACAATGAGCAGTTCTTC CASSYHIAGGTYNEQFF
TRBJ2-5 TRBV27 many TRBD2 TGTGCCAGCAGTCCTAATATGGCGGGGGGAAACCAAGAGACCCAGTACTTC CASSPNMAGGNQETQYF
TRBJ2-5 TRBV29-1 many TRBD1 TGCAGCGTAACAGACAGGGGCCAAGAGACCCAGTACTTC CSVTDRGQETQYF
TRBJ2-7 TRBV28 many TRBD2 TGTGCCAGCAGCTGGGAGGGCCGGTACGAGCAGTACTTC CASSWEGRYEQYF
TRBJ2-1 TRBV28 many TRBD1 TGTGCCATTAACAGGGGGGCAAATGAGCAGTTCTTC CAINRGANEQFF
TRBJ2-7 TRBV28 many NA TGTGCCAGCAGGGAGGGAGCTGCTGGCGAGCAGTACTTC CASREGAAGEQYF
TRBJ2-3 TRBV20-1 NA TRBD2 TGCAGTGCAGGAGCTAGCGGGGGCACAGATACGCAGTATTTT CSAGASGGTDTQYF
TRBJ1-1 TRBV10-1 many NA TGCGCCAGCAGACAGGGATCGAACACTGAAGCTTTCTTT CASRQGSNTEAFF
TRBJ1-5 TRBV9 NA NA TGTGCCAGCAGCGTAAATCCTGAACAGCCCCAGCATTTT CASSVNPEQPQHF
TRBJ1-6 TRBV27 many NA TGTGCCAGCAGTTTCGGGGGTGCCTATAATTCACCCCTCCACTTT CASSFGGAYNSPLHF
TRBJ2-7 TRBV7-2 NA NA TGTGCCAGCAGCTTAGTGGGACACGGCGGCGAGCAGTACTTC CASSLVGHGGEQYF
TRBJ2-1 TRBV2 many TRBD2 TGTGCCAGCAGTGTAGGGCTAGCGGGAGTATATGAGCAGTTCTTC CASSVGLAGVYEQFF
TRBJ2-7 TRBV12-3/TRBV12-4 many NA TGTGCCAGCAGTAAGACAGGAGGACTCGACGAGCAGTACTTC CASSKTGGLDEQYF
TRBJ1-2 TRBV6-1 many TRBD1 TGTGCCGAGGCAGGGGGCTCGGGCTATGGCTACACCTTC CAEAGGSGYGYTF
TRBJ2-5 TRBV5-4 NA NA TGTGCCAGCAGCTTGCCGGGAGATAGGGAGACCCAGTACTTC CASSLPGDRETQYF
TRBJ2-7 TRBV27 few TRBD2 TGTGCCAGCAGTTTAATCGGGGGGGCGGGCGAGCAGTACTTC CASSLIGGAGEQYF
TRBJ1-1 TRBV5-1 many NA TGCGCCAGCAGTTTGACAGAGGGCACTGAAGCTTTCTTT CASSLTEGTEAFF
TRBJ1-3 TRBV10-3 once NA TGTGCCATCAGAAGCGACAGGAACTCTGGAAACACCATATATTTT CAIRSDRNSGNTIYF
TRBJ1-2 TRBV29-1 NA NA TGCAGCGTTGATCGGTCCAGGGGCTCGGGCGGCTACACCTTC CSVDRSRGSGGYTF
TRBJ2-1 TRBV7-8 few NA TGTGCCAGCAGCTTCCGATGGGCGAGCGGCAATGAGCAGTTCTTC CASSFRWASGNEQFF
TRBJ2-1 TRBV15 many TRBD2 TGTGCCACCAGCCATGCTGCGGGAGGGCACAATGAGCAGTTCTTC CATSHAAGGHNEQFF
TRBJ1-2 TRBV7-9 NA TRBD1 TGTGCCAGCAGCTATTCACAGGGGGCGGTAGGCTACATCTTC CASSYSQGAVGYIF
TRBJ2-5 TRBV30 NA NA TGTGCCTGGAGTATCGGACCTGAACAAGAGACCCAGTACTTC CAWSIGPEQETQYF
TRBJ2-5 TRBV12-3/TRBV12-4 NA TRBD2 TGTGCCAGCAACCCGGGACTAGCGGGATTTCGGGAGACCCAGTACTTC CASNPGLAGFRETQYF
TRBJ1-2 TRBV24-1 many NA TGTGCCACCAGTGATTTCCCAGAGGTCTATGGCTACACCTTC CATSDFPEVYGYTF
TRBJ2-2 TRBV7-2 NA TRBD1 TGTGCCAGCAGCCGAACCGGGACAGGGGTTACCGGGGAGCTGTTTTTT CASSRTGTGVTGELFF
TRBJ1-3 TRBV19 few NA TGTGCCAGTAGTGAGGAGCAGGGCGTCGGAAACACCATATATTTT CASSEEQGVGNTIYF
TRBJ2-1 TRBV11-3 many TRBD1 TGTGCCAGCAGCGTCGGGACAGCCTACAATGAGCAGTTCTTC CASSVGTAYNEQFF
TRBJ2-6 TRBV27 many NA TGTGCCAGCAGTTTCTTTAACTCTGGGGCCAACGTCCTGACTTTC CASSFFNSGANVLTF
TRBJ1-5 TRBV13 NA NA TGTGCCAGCAGTTCAGGGATCGATCAGCCCCAGCATTTT CASSSGIDQPQHF
TRBJ1-2 TRBV11-2 many NA TGTGCCAGCAGCTTATATGAGATGATACGCGGACAAGTTAACTATGGCTACACCTTC CASSLYEMIRGQVNYGYTF
TRBJ1-3 TRBV29-1 NA NA TGCAGCGGTACGGCGGGAAACACCATATATTTT CSGTAGNTIYF
TRBJ2-2 TRBV12-3/TRBV12-4 many TRBD1 TGTGCCAGCAGCGACGTGGACAGGGCGAACACCGGGGAGCTGTTTTTT CASSDVDRANTGELFF
TRBJ1-3 TRBV10-3 many NA TGTGCCATCAGTGAGGATGGAAACACCATATATTTT CAISEDGNTIYF
TRBJ1-1 TRBV10-3 many NA TGTGCCATCGCCTCCGACAGCGAAGCTTTCTTT CAIASDSEAFF
TRBJ2-3 TRBV2 many NA TGTGCCAGCAGTCCACGGGGGTTTACTAGCACAGATACGCAGTATTTT CASSPRGFTSTDTQYF
TRBJ2-3 TRBV20-1 NA NA TGCAGTGCTAGTTACACAGATACGCAGTATTTT CSASYTDTQYF
TRBJ2-1 TRBV2 many NA TGTGCCAGCACCCTCCCGGGGGCCAACTACAATGAGCAGTTCTTC CASTLPGANYNEQFF
TRBJ2-5 TRBV19 few TRBD1 TGTGCCAGTAGTCCGGGACAGGGGGCTGGTCTTCTTTGGGAGACCCAGTACTTC CASSPGQGAGLLWETQYF
TRBJ2-1 TRBV12-3/TRBV12-4 many TRBD2 TGTGCCAGCAGTCCCCCGACTAGCGGGAGGGATAATGAGCAGTTCTTC CASSPPTSGRDNEQFF
TRBJ2-1 TRBV3-1 many NA TGTGCCAGCAGCCAAGATCCCTACAATGAGCAGTTCTTC CASSQDPYNEQFF
TRBJ1-2 TRBV5-1 few NA TGCGCCAGCAGCCCAGGACCAGGACCGCGCGACTATGGCTACACCTTC CASSPGPGPRDYGYTF